This T cell receptor (beta chain) was identified during a study of tumor-infiltrating lymphocytes in primary liver carcinoma. Study-wide results and limits: Tumor region pairs showed greater overlap than either tumor-adjacent or tumor-blood pairs did.

As concerns this clonotype: Antigen unknown.

Total RNA amounting to approximately 460 ng was the source from which TCR beta cDNA was made with a constant-region primer. Three nested multiplex PCR rounds, a slightly modified ARM-PCR, produced the libraries for TCR beta. Rounds one and two of PCR, each of roughly 10 cycles, were primed with TRBV1-TRBV30 forward primers and a C-beta reverse primer. Each CDR3 protein gets one entry after TCRdb re-called the multiplex PCR reads with MiXCR. The top ten hold approximately 25% of the sample, which has about 54,000 distinct CDR3 sequences, about 80% seen once. Unsorted bulk tissue (about 20-32 mg) underwent RNA and DNA co-extraction. V lost 5 bases and J 5 bases, leaving 15 bases between the germline ends. This CDR3 region has 15 residues. Germline V gene data show CDR1 as SGHTA and CDR2 as FQGNSA.

The rearrangement uses TRBV7-2 and TRBJ1-4; perhaps TRBD1 as D (5 bases). This clonotype was obtained from a man aged 35-49 years with primary liver carcinoma and hepatitis B virus infection. Sequencing used liver tumor tissue from sampling region 2. Sample subset: tumor region T2, inferior pole. For the CDR3, the DNA is TGTGCCAGCAGCGACACCGGGACGAGAAATGAAAAACTGTTTTTT. Translating gives CASSDTGTRNEKLFF.